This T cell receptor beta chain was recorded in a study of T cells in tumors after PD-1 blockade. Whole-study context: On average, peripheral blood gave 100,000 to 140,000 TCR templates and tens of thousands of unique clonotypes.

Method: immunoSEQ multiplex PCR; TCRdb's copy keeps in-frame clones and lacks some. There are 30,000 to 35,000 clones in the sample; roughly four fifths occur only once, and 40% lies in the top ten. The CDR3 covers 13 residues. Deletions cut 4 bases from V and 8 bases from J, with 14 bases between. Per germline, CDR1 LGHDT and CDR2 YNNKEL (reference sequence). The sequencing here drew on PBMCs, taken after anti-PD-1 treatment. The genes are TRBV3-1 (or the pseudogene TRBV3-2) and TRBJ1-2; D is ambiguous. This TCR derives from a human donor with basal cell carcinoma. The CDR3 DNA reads TGTGCCAGCAGCCCCGGTGGGTTCCAAGGCTACACCTTC. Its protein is CASSPGGFQGYTF.